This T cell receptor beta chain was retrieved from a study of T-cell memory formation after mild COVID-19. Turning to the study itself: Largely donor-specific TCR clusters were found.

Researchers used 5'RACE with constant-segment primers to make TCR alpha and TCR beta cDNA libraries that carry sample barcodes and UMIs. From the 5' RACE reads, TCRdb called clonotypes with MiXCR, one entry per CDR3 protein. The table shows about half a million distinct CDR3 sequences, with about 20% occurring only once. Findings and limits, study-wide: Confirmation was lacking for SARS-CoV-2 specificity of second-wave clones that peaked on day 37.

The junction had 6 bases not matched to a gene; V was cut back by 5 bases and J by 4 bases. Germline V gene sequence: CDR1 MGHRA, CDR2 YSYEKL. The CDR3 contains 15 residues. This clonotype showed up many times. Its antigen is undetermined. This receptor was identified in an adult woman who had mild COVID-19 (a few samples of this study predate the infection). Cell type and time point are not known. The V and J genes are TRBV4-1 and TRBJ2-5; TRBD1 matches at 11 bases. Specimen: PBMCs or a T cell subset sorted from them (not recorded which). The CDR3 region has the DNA TGCGCCAGCAGCTTCGGACAGGGGGCGTCAGAGACCCAGTACTTC. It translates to CASSFGQGASETQYF.